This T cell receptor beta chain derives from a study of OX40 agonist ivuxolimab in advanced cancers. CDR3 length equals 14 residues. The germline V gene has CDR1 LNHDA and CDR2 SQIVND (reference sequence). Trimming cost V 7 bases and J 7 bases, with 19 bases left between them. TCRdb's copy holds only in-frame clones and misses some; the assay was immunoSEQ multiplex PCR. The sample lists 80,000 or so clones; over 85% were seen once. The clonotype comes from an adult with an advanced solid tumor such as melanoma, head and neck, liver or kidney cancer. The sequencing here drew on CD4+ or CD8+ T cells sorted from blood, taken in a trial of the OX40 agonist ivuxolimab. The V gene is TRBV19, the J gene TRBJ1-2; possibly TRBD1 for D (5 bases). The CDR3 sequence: CASIETGRQGGYTF. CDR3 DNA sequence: TGTGCCAGTATCGAAACAGGCCGCCAGGGTGGCTACACCTTC. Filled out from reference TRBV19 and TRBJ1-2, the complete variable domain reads DGGITQSPKYLFRKEGQNVTLSCEQNLNHDAMYWYRQDPGQGLRLIYYSQIVNDFQKGDIAEGYSVSREKKESFPLTVTSAQKNPTAFYLCASIETGRQGGYTFGSGTRLTVV.